This T cell receptor beta chain is drawn from a study of blood T cell repertoires in COVID-19. Overall study context: The United States, Italy and Spain supplied acute and convalescent COVID-19 samples. T cells, B-cell-depleted T cells, or PBMCs provided the cDNA or gDNA that served as material.

In the study's own analysis: Amplification of reference gene primers was used by the study to estimate nucleated cell counts. This table comes from immunoSEQ multiplex PCR, and its TCRdb copy is limited to in-frame clones, with some not included. That table gives V, J and clone size, and the DNA gave D and trimming. This table holds roughly 290,000 clones, just under 85% found once. Germline V lookup: CDR1 MDHEN, CDR2 SYDVKM. The trim removed 4 bases at V and 3 bases at J, leaving 2 bases unmatched. The CDR3 runs 13 residues. This receptor was taken from a woman between 50 and 59 years old with active or convalescent COVID-19. This chain joins TRBV28 and TRBJ1-2; 7 nucleotides align to TRBD1. The sequenced sample was peripheral blood. As DNA, the CDR3 is TGTGCCAGCAGTTACAGGGGATACTATGGCTACACCTTC. It encodes CASSYRGYYGYTF.